The entry below gives a single T cell receptor beta chain sequence along with its context. This CDR3 has 17 amino acids. Germline values: CDR1 GTSNPN, CDR2 SVGIG (reference sequence). V was shortened by 1 base and J by 7 bases, with 25 bases between the two germline ends. These data are taken from a study of blood T cell repertoires in COVID-19. Authors' processing steps: It was from reference gene primer amplification that nucleated cell counts were estimated. Some clones are missing from TCRdb's copy, which holds only in-frame ones; the method was immunoSEQ multiplex PCR. The DNA was the basis for D and trimming; V, J and clone size are from that table. The sample lists approximately 210,000 clones, 86% occurring once.

The sequenced sample was peripheral blood. The V call is TRBV30, the J call TRBJ1-2; weak D call: TRBD1 (5 bases). The source is a man between 25 and 39 years old who had recovered from COVID-19. The CDR3 reads CAWSDPSRGGDSIGYTF. In DNA, the CDR3 is TGTGCCTGGAGTGACCCCTCCCGAGGAGGGGATTCGATTGGCTACACCTTC.